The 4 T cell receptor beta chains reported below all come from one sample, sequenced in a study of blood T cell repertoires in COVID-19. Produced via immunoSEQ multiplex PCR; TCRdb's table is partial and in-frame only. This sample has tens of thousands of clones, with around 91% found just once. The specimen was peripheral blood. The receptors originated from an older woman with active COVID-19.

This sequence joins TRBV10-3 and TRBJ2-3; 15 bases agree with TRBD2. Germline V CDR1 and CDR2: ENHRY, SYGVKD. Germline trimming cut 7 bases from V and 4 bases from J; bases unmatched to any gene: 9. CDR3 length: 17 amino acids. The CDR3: CAIKRTSGGAGADTQYF. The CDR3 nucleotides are TGTGCCATCAAACGGACTAGCGGGGGGGCTGGGGCAGATACGCAGTATTTT.

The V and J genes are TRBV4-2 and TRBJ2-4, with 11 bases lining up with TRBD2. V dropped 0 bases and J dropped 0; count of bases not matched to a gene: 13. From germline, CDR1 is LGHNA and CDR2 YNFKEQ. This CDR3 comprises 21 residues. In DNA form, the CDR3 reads TGTGCCAGCAGCCAAGAGGGCTTAGCGGGGGGGTTACCCATAGCCAAAAACATTCAGTACTTC. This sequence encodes CASSQEGLAGGLPIAKNIQYF.

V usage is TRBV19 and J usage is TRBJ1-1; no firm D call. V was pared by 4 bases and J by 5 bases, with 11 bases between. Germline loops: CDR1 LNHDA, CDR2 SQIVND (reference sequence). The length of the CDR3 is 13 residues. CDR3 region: CASSTLVGTEAFF. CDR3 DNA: TGTGCCAGTAGTACTCTAGTCGGAACTGAAGCTTTCTTT.

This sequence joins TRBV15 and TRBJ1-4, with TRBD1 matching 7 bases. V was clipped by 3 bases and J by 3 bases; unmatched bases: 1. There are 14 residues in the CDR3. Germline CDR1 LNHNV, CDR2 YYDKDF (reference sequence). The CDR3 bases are TGTGCCACCAGCAGGGGACAGTCTAATGAAAAACTGTTTTTT. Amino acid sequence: CATSRGQSNEKLFF.